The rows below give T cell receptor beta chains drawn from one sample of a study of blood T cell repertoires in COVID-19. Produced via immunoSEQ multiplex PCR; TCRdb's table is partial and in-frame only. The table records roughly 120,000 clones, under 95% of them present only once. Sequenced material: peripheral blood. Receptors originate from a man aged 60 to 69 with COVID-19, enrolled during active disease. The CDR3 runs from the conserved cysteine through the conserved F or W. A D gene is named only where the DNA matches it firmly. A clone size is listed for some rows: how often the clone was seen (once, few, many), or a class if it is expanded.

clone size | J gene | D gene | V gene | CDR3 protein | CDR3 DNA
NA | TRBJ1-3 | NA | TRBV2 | CASSGEPDTIYF | TGTGCCAGCAGTGGAGAGCCGGACACCATATATTTT
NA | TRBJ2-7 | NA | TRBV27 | CASSLSRGSGEQYF | TGTGCCAGCAGTTTATCCCGGGGTAGCGGCGAGCAGTACTTC
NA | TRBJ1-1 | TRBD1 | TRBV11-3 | CASSLDPSWTGSGMNTEAFF | TGTGCCAGCAGCTTAGATCCCTCCTGGACAGGATCTGGGATGAACACTGAAGCTTTCTTT
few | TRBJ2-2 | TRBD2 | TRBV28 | CASSFLGLRAGELFF | TGTGCCAGCAGTTTCCTGGGACTACGGGCCGGGGAGCTGTTTTTT
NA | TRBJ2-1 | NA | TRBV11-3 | CASSEELLDEQFF | TGTGCCAGCAGCGAGGAACTTCTCGATGAGCAGTTCTTC
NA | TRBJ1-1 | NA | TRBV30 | CAWGGTEAFF | TGTGCCTGGGGCGGTACTGAAGCTTTCTTT
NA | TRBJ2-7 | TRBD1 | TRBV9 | CASSVGGGRDRDYEQYF | TGTGCCAGCAGCGTAGGAGGAGGGCGGGACAGGGACTACGAGCAGTACTTC
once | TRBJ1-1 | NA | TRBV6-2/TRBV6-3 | CASSSTGTEAFF | TGTGCCAGCAGCTCGACAGGAACTGAAGCTTTCTTT
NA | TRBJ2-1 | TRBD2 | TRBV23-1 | CASSQYSGSLNEQFF | TGCGCCAGCAGTCAATACAGCGGGAGTCTAAATGAGCAGTTCTTC
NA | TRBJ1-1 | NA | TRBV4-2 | CASSQDPDSMNTEAFF | TGTGCCAGCAGCCAAGATCCGGACAGCATGAACACTGAAGCTTTCTTT
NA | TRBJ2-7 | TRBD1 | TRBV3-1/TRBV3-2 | CASSHRGSYEQYF | TGTGCCAGCAGTCACAGGGGGTCCTACGAGCAGTACTTC
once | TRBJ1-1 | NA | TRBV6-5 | CASSYGAGRTEAFF | TGTGCCAGCAGTTACGGGGCAGGGCGGACTGAAGCTTTCTTT
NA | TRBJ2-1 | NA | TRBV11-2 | CASRAGWSFSYNEQFF | TGTGCCAGCAGAGCGGGCTGGTCCTTCTCCTACAATGAGCAGTTCTTC
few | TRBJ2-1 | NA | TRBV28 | CASNPGVPSYNEQFF | TGTGCCAGCAACCCCGGGGTTCCCTCCTACAATGAGCAGTTCTTC
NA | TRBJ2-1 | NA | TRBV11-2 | CASSLFSVYNEQFF | TGTGCCAGCAGCTTATTTAGCGTATACAATGAGCAGTTCTTC
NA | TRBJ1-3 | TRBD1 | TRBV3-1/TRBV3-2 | CASSLWTGGGGNTIYF | TGTGCCAGCAGCCTATGGACAGGGGGCGGCGGAAACACCATATATTTT
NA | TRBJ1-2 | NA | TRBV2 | CASSEQGSLYGYTF | TGTGCCAGCAGTGAACAGGGGTCCCTCTATGGCTACACCTTC
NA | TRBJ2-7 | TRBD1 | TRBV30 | CAWSGQGNEGQYF | TGTGCCTGGAGTGGACAGGGCAACGAGGGGCAGTACTTC
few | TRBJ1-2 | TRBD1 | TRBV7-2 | CASSPRTGREYYGYTF | TGTGCCAGCAGCCCGAGGACAGGGCGTGAATACTATGGCTACACCTTC
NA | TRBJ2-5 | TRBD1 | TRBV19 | CASSKGQGNEETQYF | TGTGCCAGTAGTAAGGGACAGGGGAACGAAGAGACCCAGTACTTC
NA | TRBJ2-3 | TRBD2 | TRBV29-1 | CSVERLAGADTQYF | TGCAGCGTTGAACGGCTAGCGGGAGCAGATACGCAGTATTTT
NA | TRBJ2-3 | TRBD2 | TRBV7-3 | CASSRGRATDTQYF | TGTGCCAGCAGCCGAGGGAGGGCCACAGATACGCAGTATTTT
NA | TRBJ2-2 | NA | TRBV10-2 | CASSSIRTGELFF | TGCGCCAGCAGTAGCATCCGCACCGGGGAGCTGTTTTTT
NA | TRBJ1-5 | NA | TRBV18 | CASSPAGGTGNQPQHF | TGTGCCAGCTCACCTGCTGGGGGCACCGGGAATCAGCCCCAGCATTTT
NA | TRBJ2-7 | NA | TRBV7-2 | CASSWDFSYEQYF | TGTGCCAGCAGCTGGGACTTCTCCTACGAGCAGTACTTC
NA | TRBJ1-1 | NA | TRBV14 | CASSQDDSTEAFF | TGTGCCAGCAGCCAAGATGACTCCACTGAAGCTTTCTTT
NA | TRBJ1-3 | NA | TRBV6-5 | CASSYAGSSGNTIYF | TGTGCCAGCAGTTACGCAGGGTCCTCTGGAAACACCATATATTTT
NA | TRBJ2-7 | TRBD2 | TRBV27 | CASRTLIDSGRAYEQYF | TGTGCCAGCAGAACCCTAATTGATAGCGGGAGAGCCTACGAGCAGTACTTC
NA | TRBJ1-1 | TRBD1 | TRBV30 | CAWNDRDTEAFF | TGTGCCTGGAACGACAGGGACACTGAAGCTTTCTTT
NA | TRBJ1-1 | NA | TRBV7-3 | CASSLTPGGTEAFF | TGTGCCAGCAGCTTGACCCCTGGAGGTACTGAAGCTTTCTTT
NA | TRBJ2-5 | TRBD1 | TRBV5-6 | CASSFPTAISGQGETQYF | TGTGCCAGCAGCTTTCCTACGGCTATTAGCGGACAGGGGGAGACCCAGTACTTC
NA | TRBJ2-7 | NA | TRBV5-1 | CASSLDRPEGEQYF | TGCGCCAGCAGCCTAGACAGGCCAGAGGGCGAGCAGTACTTC
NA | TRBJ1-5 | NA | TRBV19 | CASSIGGGEGDQPQHF | TGTGCCAGTAGTATTGGCGGGGGTGAGGGGGATCAGCCCCAGCATTTT
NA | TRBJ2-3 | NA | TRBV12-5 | CASGLGGVTSTDTQYF | TGTGCTAGTGGTTTGGGCGGGGTTACTAGCACAGATACGCAGTATTTT
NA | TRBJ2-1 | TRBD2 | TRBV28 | CASRRTSGRVGSYEQFF | TGTGCCAGCAGAAGGACTAGCGGGAGGGTAGGGAGCTATGAGCAGTTCTTC
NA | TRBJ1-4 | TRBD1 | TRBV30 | CAWNGVQGDEKLFF | TGTGCCTGGAATGGAGTACAGGGGGATGAAAAACTGTTTTTT
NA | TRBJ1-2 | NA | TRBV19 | CASSLTGGTNYGYTF | TGTGCCAGTAGTCTGACGGGAGGGACTAACTATGGCTACACCTTC
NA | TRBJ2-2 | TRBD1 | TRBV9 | CASSAEQGITGELFF | TGTGCCAGCAGCGCAGAACAGGGGATCACCGGGGAGCTGTTTTTT
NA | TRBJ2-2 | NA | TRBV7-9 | CASSFGLAF | TGTGCCAGCAGCTTTGGGCTAGCTTTT
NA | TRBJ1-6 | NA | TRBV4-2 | CASSQDAAPLHF | TGTGCCAGCAGCCAAGACGCCGCGCCCCTCCACTTT
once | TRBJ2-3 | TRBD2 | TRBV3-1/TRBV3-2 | CASSLGLAGGPSTDTQYF | TGTGCCAGCAGCCTTGGACTAGCGGGAGGGCCGAGCACAGATACGCAGTATTTT